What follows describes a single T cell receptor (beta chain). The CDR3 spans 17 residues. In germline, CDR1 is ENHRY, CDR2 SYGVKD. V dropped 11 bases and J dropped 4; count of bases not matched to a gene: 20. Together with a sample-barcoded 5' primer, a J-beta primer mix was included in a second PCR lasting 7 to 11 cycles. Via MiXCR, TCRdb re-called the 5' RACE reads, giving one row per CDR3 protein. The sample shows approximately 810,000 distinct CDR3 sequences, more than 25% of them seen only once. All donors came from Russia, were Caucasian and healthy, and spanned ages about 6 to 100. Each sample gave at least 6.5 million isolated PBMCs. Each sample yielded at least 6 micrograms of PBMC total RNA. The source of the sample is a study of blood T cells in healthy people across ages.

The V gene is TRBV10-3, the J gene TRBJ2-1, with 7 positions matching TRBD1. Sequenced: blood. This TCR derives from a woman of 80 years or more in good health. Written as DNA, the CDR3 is TGTGCCGTCGCCAAAACAGGACAGGTAGCAGTTTACAATGAGCAGTTCTTC. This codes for CAVAKTGQVAVYNEQFF.